The sequence of this T cell receptor beta chain was determined in a study of blood T cell repertoires in COVID-19. Study context: There were acute and convalescent COVID-19 samples, and they came from the United States, Italy and Spain. PBMCs, B-cell-depleted T cells, or T cells were the source of the cDNA or gDNA that made up the material.

Here immunoSEQ multiplex PCR was the method, and the copy in TCRdb shows in-frame clones only, minus some. Here the sample spans a few hundred thousand clones, approximately 89% being singletons. CDR3 length: 12 residues. Germline V gene sequence: CDR1 LNHDA, CDR2 SQIVND (reference sequence). Trimming cost V 7 bases and J 12 bases, with 16 bases left between them. Input material: peripheral blood. V gene TRBV19 combines with J gene TRBJ1-5; D gene ambiguous. This TCR derives from a woman in her sixties with COVID-19, enrolled during active disease. This CDR3 reads CASTPGGQRQHF. CDR3 sequence (DNA): TGTGCCAGTACCCCAGGAGGGCAACGCCAGCATTTT.